Shown below are 22 T cell receptor beta chains from a single sample sequenced in a study of immune characterization of retroperitoneal liposarcoma. TCRdb itself ran the PCR reads through MiXCR, one entry per CDR3 protein. The sample gives about 10,000 distinct CDR3 sequences, roughly 35% of which show up once; approximately 24% is in the top ten. Sequencing was done on a sample of tumor tissue. These receptor sequences come from a male donor with retroperitoneal liposarcoma.

The V and J genes are TRBV12-3 or TRBV12-4 and TRBJ2-1; D call uncertain. Judging by the DNA end, TRBJ2-7 fits better; the J call may be wrong. The CDR3 is 13 residues long. The CDR3 reads CASSFLRSNEQYF. In DNA form, the CDR3 reads TGTGCCAGCAGTTTTCTTAGGAGCAATGAGCAGTACTTC.

The V gene is TRBV12-3 or TRBV12-4, the J gene TRBJ2-2; the D gene could be TRBD1 or TRBD2 (5 bases each). With 4 bases removed from V and 1 base from J, the gap between germline ends came to 7 bases. The CDR3 contains 14 residues. The CDR3 DNA follows: TGTGCCAGCAGTTGGGACGGGAACACCGGGGAGCTGTTTTTT. As protein: CASSWDGNTGELFF.

The gene calls are TRBV6-1 and TRBJ2-1, with 8 bases identical to TRBD1. The assigned J gene may be wrong: the sequence end matches TRBJ2-7 better. This CDR3 contains 12 residues. Germline loops: CDR1 MNHNS, CDR2 SASEGT. DNA for the CDR3: TGTGCCAGCAGGACAGGGGCCTACGAGCAGTACTTC. Its protein is CASRTGAYEQYF.

V usage is TRBV7-2 and J usage is TRBJ2-1, with TRBD2 identical over 8 bases. The J call may be faulty, since TRBJ2-5 better matches the DNA end. CDR3 length: 14 residues. CDR1 is SGHTA, CDR2 FQGNSA, per germline. The CDR3 reads CASKPGAGEETQYF. As DNA, the CDR3 is TGTGCCAGCAAGCCCGGAGCGGGAGAAGAGACCCAGTACTTC.

This clonotype turned up a few times. The CDR3 DNA reads TGTGCCAGCAGCCCAAGGACTAGACACGGGGAGCTGTTTTTT. Amino acids: CASSPRTRHGELFF. The chain couples TRBV11-2 to TRBJ2-2, with 7 bases that match TRBD2. V trimming: 5 bases; J trimming: 7 bases; junction bases outside the gene matches: 7. The CDR3 contains 14 residues. The germline gives CDR1 SGHAT, CDR2 FQNNGV.

This chain links TRBV11-2 with TRBJ1-1; unclear D gene. Trimming removed 2 bases at V and 6 bases at J, with 7 bases between. CDR3 length: 12 amino acids. Per the germline V gene, CDR1 is SGHAT and CDR2 is FQNNGV. CDR3 DNA: TGTGCCAGCAGCTTATCTAGACCTGAAGCTTTCTTT. As protein: CASSLSRPEAFF.

This clonotype was seen ten or more times. CDR3 amino acids: CASSDPGGEQFF. CDR3 coding DNA: TGTGCCAGCAGTGACCCGGGGGGGGAGCAGTTCTTC. V is TRBV6-1 and J is TRBJ2-1, with TRBD2 matching over 8 bases. This CDR3 is 12 amino acids long. V trimming: 3 bases; J trimming: 10 bases; junction bases outside the gene matches: 2. In germline, CDR1 is MNHNS, CDR2 SASEGT.

This clonotype ranks as medium-sized. The chain joins TRBV5-6 to TRBJ2-1, with a weak D call TRBD2 (6 bases). The CDR3 has 17 amino acids. Per germline, CDR1 SGHDT and CDR2 YYEEEE. V was shortened by 2 bases and J by 0 bases, with 15 bases between the two germline ends. DNA of the CDR3: TGTGCCAGCAGCTTCATTGGAGGGCTGAGCTCCTACAATGAGCAGTTCTTC. This sequence encodes CASSFIGGLSSYNEQFF.

This clonotype was counted only a few times. V gene TRBV6-2 or TRBV6-3 combines with J gene TRBJ2-1, with D maybe TRBD2 (6 bases). The CDR3 covers 14 residues. Trimming stripped 6 bases from V and 2 bases from J, with 11 bases between. Germline V lookup: CDR1 MNHEY, CDR2 SVGEGT. CDR3 amino acids: CASREGPAYNEQFF. CDR3 nucleotides: TGTGCCAGCAGGGAGGGCCCCGCCTACAATGAGCAGTTCTTC.

The gene calls are TRBV6-1 and TRBJ2-1; 10 bases agree with TRBD2. The end of the DNA fits TRBJ2-5 better, so the J call may be wrong. The CDR3 sequence is 17 residues long. Germline V gives CDR1 MNHNS, CDR2 SASEGT. DNA for the CDR3: TGTGCCAGCAGCGCATTCTCTAGCGGGAGATCTGCAGAGACCCAGTACTTC. This gives the protein CASSAFSSGRSAETQYF.

The genes are TRBV6-8 and TRBJ2-4; 7 nucleotides align to TRBD1. This CDR3 region has 14 residues. Germline V gene lookup returns CDR1 MNHGY and CDR2 SAAAGT. V gave up 7 bases and J gave up 8 bases; unmatched junction bases: 11. CDR3 amino acids: CASTPVDRADIQYF. DNA of the CDR3: TGTGCCAGCACACCCGTTGACAGGGCAGACATTCAGTACTTC.

This clonotype was seen a few times. This chain links TRBV6-1 with TRBJ2-1, with TRBD2 as a possible D gene (7 bases). Near its end, the DNA agrees better with TRBJ2-7, so the J call may be wrong. Germline-derived CDR1 and CDR2 are MNHNS and SASEGT. This CDR3 is built from 14 residues. The CDR3 nucleotides are TGTGCCAGCGGGTCGGACGGGGGGCCCTACGAGCAGTACTTC. Residues: CASGSDGGPYEQYF.

The V and J genes are TRBV6-5 and TRBJ2-3, with 11 bases lining up with TRBD2. TRBJ2-1 explains the end of the DNA better; the J call may be wrong. The germline CDR1 and CDR2 sequences are MNHEY and SVGAGI. There are 13 residues in the CDR3. DNA of the CDR3: TGTGCCACCGCCACTAGCGGGGGCAATGAGCAGTTCTTC. Translation: CATATSGGNEQFF.

This sequence joins TRBV6-6 and TRBJ1-1; D perhaps matches TRBD1 (5 bases). This CDR3 spans 15 amino acids. Trimming cost V 2 bases and J 3 bases, with 13 bases left between them. From germline, CDR1 is MNHNY and CDR2 SVGAGI (reference sequence). Here the CDR3 reads CASSYTTGGDTEAFF. The CDR3 DNA follows: TGTGCCAGCAGTTACACGACGGGGGGGGACACTGAAGCTTTCTTT.

The V call is TRBV10-1, the J call TRBJ2-4; possible D gene TRBD1, 6 bases. The germline V and J ends were trimmed by 1 base and 13 bases, with 17 bases remaining between them. Germline V gene lookup returns CDR1 WNHNN and CDR2 SYGVQD (reference sequence). The CDR3 has 14 amino acids. In DNA form, the CDR3 reads TGCGCCAGCAGTGAGTACAGGGCCAACAATGAGCAGTACTTC. Protein sequence: CASSEYRANNEQYF.

This clonotype has a handful of counts. The chain couples TRBV12-3 or TRBV12-4 to TRBJ2-1; possibly TRBD2 for D (5 bases). The end of the DNA is better explained by TRBJ2-7, so the J call may be wrong. The CDR3 runs 12 residues. The CDR3 DNA is TGTGCCAGCAGGCTTCTAGGAGGTGAGCAGTACTTC. It encodes CASRLLGGEQYF.

This clonotype was seen more than once but under ten times. J is TRBJ2-1 and V is TRBV6-5, with 10 bases aligning to TRBD2. The J call may be faulty, since TRBJ2-7 better matches the DNA end. The CDR3 is 15 residues long. Germline V gene lookup returns CDR1 MNHEY and CDR2 SVGAGI. CDR3 DNA: TGTGCCAGCAGTTACTCTAGGACTAGCGGCAATGAGCAGTACTTC. The encoded protein is CASSYSRTSGNEQYF.

The chain recombines TRBV6-1 with TRBJ2-1, with a possible D match to TRBD1 (7 bases). V was trimmed by 6 bases and J by 13 bases, leaving 19 bases between them. This CDR3 region has 13 residues. The V gene's germline CDR1 is MNHNS and CDR2 SASEGT. Written as DNA, the CDR3 is TGTGCCAGCAGCACAGGGGCTGGGGGGACCCAGTTCTTC. Translating gives CASSTGAGGTQFF.

The rearrangement joins TRBV10-2 to TRBJ1-2, with D tentatively TRBD1 (5 bases). Germline V CDR1 and CDR2: WSHSY, SAAADI. Trimming took off 7 bases at V and 4 bases at J, with 16 bases between the two ends. The CDR3 is made up of 14 amino acids. The CDR3 DNA sequence: TGCGCCAGCATGGGGACGGACCGTTCCTATGGCTACACCTTC. Its translation is CASMGTDRSYGYTF.

The gene calls are TRBV11-3 and TRBJ2-5, with TRBD2 as a possible D gene (6 bases). The J call may not be correct, given that the DNA end is closer to TRBJ2-1. This CDR3 has 14 residues. From germline, CDR1 is SGHNT and CDR2 YENEEA. The CDR3 is CASSLTREWNEQFF. Written as DNA, the CDR3 is TGTGCCAGCAGCTTAACCCGGGAGTGGAATGAGCAGTTCTTC.

Comment on this clonotype: One end of the junction fails to match germline, which may point to a read error. The J gene is TRBJ2-7, the V gene TRBV6-1; no firm D call. Germline CDR1 reads MNHNS; CDR2 reads SASEGT. CDR3 length: 14 amino acids. CDR3 nucleotide sequence: TGTGCCAGCAGTCCCCGCAGTCCTCCCTACGAGCAGTTATTC. Its protein is CASSPRSPPYEQLF.

The chain couples TRBV27 to TRBJ2-1; D gene uncertain. The J call is uncertain, as TRBJ2-7 better fits the DNA end. The CDR3 spans 14 residues. Germline V gene lookup returns CDR1 MNHEY and CDR2 SMNVEV (reference sequence). The CDR3 spells CASSLSLSSYEQYF. As DNA, the CDR3 is TGTGCCAGCAGTTTATCCCTTAGCTCCTACGAGCAGTACTTC.